This T cell receptor beta chain was sequenced for a study of cytomegalovirus exposure and HLA in healthy donors. PCR was performed using 60 Vbeta and 13 Jbeta primers. Per the original methods: Tens of millions of unique TCR beta chains, 10 million to 14 million shared, were counted in a later analysis. TCRdb's table, derived via immunoSEQ multiplex PCR, lists solely in-frame clones and lacks some. V, J and clone size reflect that table, while D and trimming were determined from the DNA. This table holds roughly 90,000 clones, around three quarters found once. To note about this clone: Its target is not known.

The study, taken as a whole, reports: Sequencing depth across donors, presence/absence analyses assumed, was roughly uniform. In a later analysis, an Asian-associated ancestry cluster reportedly showed fewer N-insertions than the roughly 690-donor mean. Further analysis, carried out later, found HLA-associated TCR beta chains more clonally expanded than equally common other chains.

The germline CDR1 and CDR2 sequences are SGHTA and FQGTGA. After removal of 5 bases from V and 7 bases from J, the junction contained 8 bases not matched to a gene. The CDR3 totals 16 residues. This TCR was sampled from a woman between 35 and 50 years old in good health and CMV-seropositive. The source material was PBMCs. The V gene is TRBV7-3, the J gene TRBJ2-1; TRBD2 matches at 13 bases. This CDR3 reads CASSPPGLAGKNEQFF. The CDR3, as DNA: TGTGCCAGCAGCCCCCCGGGACTAGCGGGAAAAAATGAGCAGTTCTTC.